The source of this TCR beta chain is a study of blood T cells in healthy people across ages. V was cut by 4 bases and J by 1 base, with 24 bases left in between. The CDR3 is made up of 19 amino acids. This clonotype was found many times. Alongside a J-beta primer mix, a sample-barcoded 5' primer served in a second PCR lasting roughly 7 to 11 cycles. TCRdb recomputed calls from the 5' RACE reads with MiXCR, one row per CDR3 protein. Counted here are some 1.5 million distinct CDR3 sequences, 28% occurring once; the ten biggest clones make up approximately 7.7%. Donors each provided around 9 milliliters of peripheral blood.

The rearrangement uses TRBV12-3 or TRBV12-4 and TRBJ2-3, with TRBD2 as a possible D gene (5 bases). This TCR derives from a woman in her thirties in good health. The sequenced sample was blood. CDR3 nucleotide sequence: TGTGCCAGCAGTTGGTGGCAGGAGGTCGAACGTTTTCGCACAGATACGCAGTATTTT. Encoded protein: CASSWWQEVERFRTDTQYF.